The entry that follows covers one TCR beta chain sequence. Its antigen specificity is not known. Per-base quality was not reported, and no clone a single base away is much larger than it. This entry belongs to a study of cytomegalovirus exposure and HLA in healthy donors listed by TCRdb under 2017. At the level of the whole study: An earlier analysis of roughly 570 of the donors reported about 260 Gb of sequence data and 95 million to 120 million unique TCR beta sequences obtained from about 180 million T cells. An early release covering over 500 HLA-typed donors comprised approximately 300 gigabases of sequencing data and roughly 85 million unique TCR sequences. Of the approximately 400 genotyped donors, 70% to 90% were placed in the genetic ancestry cluster associated with self-reported Caucasian donors. The study aimed to test whether cataloging public T cell receptors could reveal signatures of past pathogen exposure. The T cell repertoires of some 670 subjects were profiled by immunosequencing and related to cytomegalovirus serostatus. In addition to the first cohort of around 670 subjects, a separate validation cohort of approximately 110 different subjects was used. High-throughput TCR immunosequencing, statistical association of individual TCRs with disease status, and machine learning were combined to predict cytomegalovirus infection status. To study patterns of TCR occurrence, a later analysis re-analyzed previously published TCR beta repertoires from under 750 donors and added high-resolution HLA genotyping. Rather than drawing on any new phenotypic data, the later analysis identified candidate immune exposures from TCR beta sequences and the way those sequences occurred across donors. An earlier analysis of approximately 640 of the donors applied high-throughput TCR beta sequencing to assess whether each TCR beta V gene segment acted as functional or pseudogenic. Alongside the repertoire data, information on donor age, sex, ethnicity and CMV serostatus was compiled. In a later genetic analysis, genome-wide SNP genotypes for about 65% of the roughly 670 donors were used, and that subset was treated as a discovery cohort. All discovery cohort repertoires had been generated using a single sequencing platform. Both class I and class II loci were covered by HLA typing, at four-digit resolution. Typing coverage differed by locus: A, B, C, DRB1 and DQB1 were typed in about 620-640 donors, DQA1 in about 510, DPA1 in roughly 590, and DPB1 in 400 to 480. A few DR-DQ haplotypes were handled as single units for association and clustering because linkage in the cohort was strong. On average, around 200,000 unique TCR beta nucleotide sequences were sequenced per donor among a few hundred genotyped donors of the cohort, with roughly a sixth of those sequences being non-productive.

The cohort was made up of 500 to 850 healthy bone marrow donors. All cohort members were sampled while nominally healthy, although unrecorded immune exposures were likely present. The donor was CMV seronegative and belonged to the group of 352 seronegative cohort members. A peripheral blood sample was collected from each donor, and TCR beta sequencing was performed on peripheral blood mononuclear cells. Genomic DNA extraction from the blood cell samples was performed with the Qiagen DNeasy Blood Extraction Kit. The library came from the immunoSEQ multiplex PCR assay. For the multiplex PCR, a mixture combining 60 forward primers for TCR Vbeta segments and 13 reverse primers for TCR Jbeta segments was used. A multiplex PCR assay on genomic DNA amplified the CDR3 region of rearranged TCR beta genes. Amplified TCR beta libraries were sequenced as 87-base-pair reads on the Illumina HiSeq System. The paper's processing steps were these. In a later analysis, around 80 million unique TCR beta chains were counted across the roughly 670 repertoires, and around 11 million of these chains were shared by at least two donors. Raw reads were error-corrected and collapsed into unique sequences by a nearest-neighbor algorithm in which closely related sequences were merged to remove PCR and sequencing errors. CDR3 sequences were aligned to IMGT reference sequences to assign V, D and J gene segments. Each retained sequence needed at least a six-nucleotide match to both a V gene segment and a J gene segment. Rearrangements were called productive when the CDR3 lacked stop codons and stayed in frame with V and J; all others were non-productive. CDR3 was defined according to IMGT convention as the region running from the second conserved V-encoded cysteine to the conserved J-encoded phenylalanine. The earlier analysis of about 590 of the donors excluded sequences that lacked an unambiguous match to a single V gene segment. In an earlier analysis of 587 of the donors, a V segment was called functional when productive rearrangements were above 56.7%, and segregating when the standard deviation between donors exceeded 5%. A statistical classification framework was built for diagnosing cytomegalovirus status from the catalog of TCR beta chain sequences. In a later analysis, TCR nucleotide sequences were compared against IMGT/GENE-DB human TR gene sequences so that V and J genes could be assigned. The TCRdist pipeline was used in a later analysis to assign CDR3 sequences and most-parsimonious VDJ recombination scenarios. In a later analysis, every TCR beta chain was defined by the combination of its CDR3 amino acid sequence and its V-gene family, and reads without a unique V-gene family were dropped. As a way to deal with suspected cross-contamination and a sequencing artifact, a later analysis dropped hundreds of nucleotide sequences that were highly shared and had low generation probability. For each public chain, a later analysis derived a clonal expansion index from normalized ranks of inferred template counts within each repertoire. A later analysis computed generation probabilities with a VDJ recombination model fitted to out-of-frame rearrangements, and checked the results against IGoR. In a later analysis, TCR-TCR, TCR-HLA and TCR-CMV co-occurrence was scored with hypergeometric tests, and a repertoire-size bias correction was applied to TCR pairs. In a later analysis, false discovery rates were estimated by permuting HLA or CMV assignments 20 times. In a later analysis, co-occurring TCRs were grouped using DBSCAN, with TCRdist sequence similarity added in when clustering inside HLA-allele-positive subsets. Repertoires with fewer than 30,000 or more than 120,000 public chains, plus five repertoires with anomalous nucleotide sharing, were excluded from co-occurrence clustering. The immuneACCESS repertoire file appears here via TCRdb, limited to in-frame rearrangements. These files lack a portion of the clones; in checked studies, under half of the deficit traces to unresolved V genes, and the cause of the others is not known. That table supplies the V and J calls and clone size; D and trimming were determined from the DNA. The sample data list 50,000 to 70,000 clones, and 80% of these were observed just once. Of the sample, 3.5% to 4% is held by the ten largest clones.

Results and caveats for the whole study, not just this receptor: In both the original and validation cohorts, the classifier was reported to diagnose cytomegalovirus status with high specificity and sensitivity. The only immune exposure information available for the cohort was CMV serostatus. Assigning TCR associations to individual alleles was difficult when HLA alleles, especially DR and DQ, strongly co-occurred. Because counts were too low, some 16 rarely observed V segments, including chromosome 9 orphons, were excluded from the earlier analysis of under 650 of the donors. Presence/absence analyses assumed roughly uniform sequencing depth across donors, an assumption that may not hold. In a later genetic analysis, fewer N-insertions in productive TCRs were reported among donors in an Asian-associated ancestry cluster than the roughly 700-donor mean. According to a later analysis, parvovirus B19, influenza, CMV and Epstein-Barr virus appeared linked to several top co-occurrence clusters. According to a later analysis, TCR association rates differed among HLA loci, with DRB1 alleles showing the most associated TCRs and HLA-C alleles showing the fewest. The sequencing pipeline was judged likely to have produced a cluster of highly shared sequence variants as a technical artifact. Broadly in line with IMGT annotations, most TCR beta V segments showed up in productive rearrangements about 87% or about 30% of the time in an earlier analysis of under 700 of the donors. It was suggested by the authors that the approach could potentially be generalized to other disease states and immunological phenotypes. A total of fewer than 200 TCR beta chains were listed by the study as associated with cytomegalovirus. Linkage disequilibrium might explain the correlated functional status among segregating V segments, but an unknown experimental factor could not be ruled out. In a later analysis, HLA-associated TCR beta chains were found to be more clonally expanded and to have lower generation probabilities than equally common non-associated chains. A further reported finding was that TCR beta sequences accurately predicted the HLA-A and HLA-B alleles for most subjects in the first cohort. HLA typing was unavailable for some donors at each locus, so association tests used only the typed subset. Most CMV-associated TCR beta chains appeared to be HLA-restricted in a later analysis, and the HLA associations seemed to be driven largely by CMV exposure. A few of the identified cytomegalovirus-associated TCR beta chains were confirmed in vitro to be specific for cytomegalovirus antigens. The cohort was sequenced for TCR beta chains only, and without alpha or paired-chain data the features that could be detected were limited. V-gene and J-gene trimming of TCR beta chains was associated with a missense DCLRE1C variant in a later genetic analysis, and the association was replicated in an independent cohort. Specific HLA alleles were associated with 18,000 or so TCR beta sequences at a false discovery rate of 0.05 in a later analysis. Most TCR sequences were observed very rarely across donors, whereas some public TCRs were present in many individuals.

The sequenced material came from PBMCs. This TCR was sampled from a middle-aged woman in good health and CMV-seronegative.

The CDR3 protein is CASSEGLREDNEQFF. The DNA sequence is as follows: TGTGCCAGCAGTGAAGGCTTGCGGGAGGATAATGAGCAGTTCTTC. The sequence is built from TRBV2 and TRBJ2-1; the junction holds 8 bases that match TRBD2. The CDR3 covers 15 residues, taking in both the cysteine and the phenylalanine. Just the 45-base CDR3 DNA is kept, in frame starting at base 1. Germline trimming amounts to 1 base on V and 7 bases on J, with 6 as the count of junction bases outside the gene matches. CDR1 SNHLY and CDR2 FYNNEI were looked up in the germline V gene.